This T cell receptor beta chain was observed in a study of beta chain features in type 1 diabetes. All sorted populations exceeded 95% purity. The isolated RNA, all of it, was reverse transcribed, so expressed TCRB transcripts were what got sequenced. The table came from immunoSEQ multiplex PCR; TCRdb's copy has only in-frame clones and leaves some out. The profile shows nearly 350,000 clones, approximately 9.7% of them singletons. Germline lookup yields CDR1 SQVTM and CDR2 ANQGSEA. The length of the CDR3 is 11 residues. V lost 6 bases, J lost 4 bases, and 9 bases lay in between. The study's findings and limits: TCRB CDR3s were moderately but significantly shorter in Type 1 diabetes patients in all four CD4+ subsets. The naive, central memory and Treg TCRB repertoires looked more alike in patients than they did in healthy donors.

Comment on this clone: Its antigen is still unknown.

The chain couples TRBV29-1 to TRBJ1-1; no clear D gene. The TCR sequence derives from a man aged 25 to 40 with type 1 diabetes. Sample: central memory CD4+ T cells from blood. This CDR3 reads CSVTVVTEAFF. CDR3 nucleotides: TGCAGCGTAACGGTAGTCACTGAAGCTTTCTTT.